The 29 T cell receptor beta chains below all came from one sample that was sequenced in a study of blood T cell repertoires in COVID-19. Clones were sequenced by immunoSEQ multiplex PCR, and TCRdb holds only the in-frame ones, with some missing. The sample carries 100,000 or so clones, 75% to 95% recorded once. Sequencing input: peripheral blood. These receptors came from a woman aged 45-60 years in a cohort sampled during active COVID-19.

This chain links TRBV24-1 with TRBJ1-2; tentatively, D is TRBD1 (6 bases). V lost 0 bases, J lost 4 bases, and 11 bases lay in between. The CDR3 loop spans 15 amino acids. CDR1 and CDR2 (germline): KGHDR, SFDVKD. CDR3 sequence (DNA): TGTGCCACCAGTGATTTGGTAGGGGGAAGCTATGGCTACACCTTC. Translation gives CATSDLVGGSYGYTF.

The V call is TRBV27, the J call TRBJ2-7; 10 nucleotides match TRBD2. The J segment lost 1 base and the V segment lost 2 bases, leaving 5 bases of the junction unmatched. Germline V gene data show CDR1 as MNHEY and CDR2 as SMNVEV (reference sequence). This CDR3 is 16 amino acids long. The CDR3 spells CASSLEWTSGSYEQYF. The CDR3 DNA reads as TGTGCCAGCAGTTTAGAATGGACTAGCGGATCCTACGAGCAGTACTTC.

This clone has just a few counts. V is TRBV5-4 and J is TRBJ2-7; 7 nucleotides agree with TRBD2. Looked up from germline, CDR1 is SGHNT and CDR2 is YYREEE (reference sequence). This CDR3 has 17 residues. V was clipped by 4 bases and J by 0 bases; unmatched bases: 13. The CDR3 nucleotides are TGTGCCAGCAGCAGAGTCGGGAGAGCGGGACCCTCCTACGAGCAGTACTTC. It yields the protein CASSRVGRAGPSYEQYF.

The rearrangement links TRBV12-3 or TRBV12-4 to TRBJ2-1, with 7 bases identical to TRBD2. CDR3 size: 13 residues. V dropped 2 bases and J dropped 9; count of bases not matched to a gene: 4. As DNA, the CDR3 is TGTGCCAGCAGTTTACCCCCGGGGGGTGAGCAGTTCTTC. As protein: CASSLPPGGEQFF.

The chain combines TRBV18 with TRBJ2-1, with D unresolved. CDR3 length equals 18 residues. Germline CDR1 and CDR2: KGHSH and LQKENI. V was trimmed by 3 bases and J by 0 bases, leaving 18 bases between them. This chain's CDR3 is CASSPLEPEDSSYNEQFF. The CDR3 nucleotides read TGTGCCAGCTCACCTCTAGAGCCAGAGGATAGCTCCTACAATGAGCAGTTCTTC.

In DNA, the CDR3 is TGTGCCAGCGCTCGAGCGGGAGTCTACGAGCAGTACTTC. Its translation: CASARAGVYEQYF. The J gene is TRBJ2-7, the V gene TRBV2, with 8 nucleotides matching TRBD2. The CDR3 extends over 13 amino acids. Germline CDR1 SNHLY, CDR2 FYNNEI. The V segment lost 8 bases and the J segment 3 bases; nucleotides outside the gene matches: 6.

This clone has a handful of counts. The chain uses TRBV11-2 and TRBJ1-6, with TRBD1 matching 7 bases. J was trimmed by 6 bases and V by 1 base; bases with no gene match: 3. Germline values: CDR1 SGHAT, CDR2 FQNNGV. The CDR3 consists of 15 residues. CDR3 in amino acids: CASSLAAGGNSPLHF. CDR3 DNA: TGTGCCAGCAGCTTAGCAGCAGGGGGTAATTCACCCCTCCACTTT.

This chain uses TRBV5-1 with TRBJ2-7; 9 nucleotides match TRBD1. Germline loops: CDR1 SGHRS, CDR2 YFSETQ. V lost 2 bases, J lost 1 base, and 10 bases stayed unmatched. The CDR3 has 17 residues. The CDR3 bases are TGCGCCAGCAGCTTCGGGTGGGGACAGGGAAATTCCTACGAGCAGTACTTC. Amino acid sequence: CASSFGWGQGNSYEQYF. The full variable domain, rest sourced from reference TRBV5-1 and TRBJ2-7, is KAGVTQTPRYLIKTRGQQVTLSCSPISGHRSVSWYQQTPGQGLQFLFEYFSETQRNKGNFPGRFSGRQFSNSRSEMNVSTLELGDSALYLCASSFGWGQGNSYEQYFGPGTRLTVT.

This clone was counted a few times. V usage is TRBV29-1 and J usage is TRBJ2-1; 11 nucleotides match TRBD2. V was pared by 6 bases and J by 3 bases, with 7 bases of the junction left unmatched. Germline V lookup: CDR1 SQVTM, CDR2 ANQGSEA. CDR3 length: 15 residues. CDR3 coding DNA: TGCAGCGTCCCCGGACTAGCGGGCATCTACAATGAGCAGTTCTTC. Amino acid sequence: CSVPGLAGIYNEQFF.

J is TRBJ2-7 and V is TRBV10-3, with D maybe TRBD2 (6 bases). This CDR3 is built from 15 residues. With 2 bases removed from V and 0 bases from J, the gap between germline ends came to 11 bases. In germline, CDR1 is ENHRY, CDR2 SYGVKD. The CDR3 reads CAISEGGLRSYEQYF. Here the CDR3 DNA reads TGTGCCATCAGTGAGGGAGGGCTTCGCTCCTACGAGCAGTACTTC.

This clone has just one count. The chain couples TRBV1 to TRBJ1-5; the table's D gene call, TRBD1, was not cross checked with the DNA. TRBV1 is labeled a pseudogene. The CDR3 consists of 15 residues. CDR3 DNA sequence: TGCACCAGCAGCCAAGAAGTACAGGATAATCAGCCCCAGCATTTT. It codes for CTSSQEVQDNQPQHF.

The J gene is TRBJ1-6, the V gene TRBV10-3; 7 bases align to TRBD1. Germline-derived CDR1 and CDR2 are ENHRY and SYGVKD. The CDR3 consists of 13 residues. J lost 7 bases, V lost 5 bases, and 2 bases had no gene match. CDR3 residues: CAISQGGNSPLHF. The CDR3 nucleotides read TGTGCCATCAGTCAGGGGGGAAATTCACCCCTCCACTTT.

In its sample, this clone was seen once. The chain carries TRBV5-8 and TRBJ1-2; 10 positions agree with TRBD1. The germline V gene has CDR1 SGHTS and CDR2 YDEGEE. The CDR3 consists of 15 residues. The trim removed 4 bases at V and 1 base at J, leaving 4 bases unmatched. CDR3 coding DNA: TGTGCCAGCAGCCGGACAGGGGGAGATAACTATGGCTACACCTTC. It codes for CASSRTGGDNYGYTF.

V is TRBV19 and J is TRBJ1-5, with TRBD1 identical over 7 bases. V lost 6 bases to trimming and J lost 5 bases; unmatched junction nucleotides: 10. The length of the CDR3 is 15 residues. Germline V CDR1 and CDR2: LNHDA, SQIVND (reference sequence). The CDR3 protein is CASSRRDREYQPQHF. Written as DNA, the CDR3 is TGTGCCAGTAGCCGCCGGGACAGAGAATATCAGCCCCAGCATTTT.

The genes are TRBV5-4 and TRBJ2-1, with a weak D call TRBD1 (6 bases). The V end lost 4 bases, the J end lost 9 bases, and 23 bases lay between the germline ends. Per germline, CDR1 SGHNT and CDR2 YYREEE (reference sequence). CDR3 size: 16 residues. The CDR3 reads CASSHYSRQAPIEQFF. CDR3 DNA sequence: TGTGCCAGCAGCCACTACTCAAGACAGGCACCCATTGAGCAGTTCTTC. Variable domain in full (rest from reference TRBV5-4 and TRBJ2-1): ETGVTQSPTHLIKTRGQQVTLRCSSQSGHNTVSWYQQALGQGPQFIFQYYREEENGRGNFPPRFSGLQFPNYSSELNVNALELDDSALYLCASSHYSRQAPIEQFFGPGTRLTVL.

The chain joins TRBV7-6 to TRBJ2-3; 10 nucleotides match TRBD1. CDR1 SGHVS and CDR2 FNYEAQ come from the germline V gene. The V and J ends lost 3 bases and 5 bases, in that order; junction bases with no gene match: 11. The CDR3 extends over 17 amino acids. The CDR3 here is CASSFSPDRGPGDTQYF. The CDR3 DNA is TGTGCCAGCAGCTTTTCCCCAGACAGGGGGCCCGGAGATACGCAGTATTTT.

J is TRBJ1-3 and V is TRBV4-1, with D maybe TRBD1 (5 bases). The CDR3 is 15 residues long. Germline V gene data show CDR1 as MGHRA and CDR2 as YSYEKL. V was clipped by 2 bases and J by 0 bases, with 8 bases between them. The DNA of the CDR3 is TGCGCCAGCAGCCAAACAGGCATCTCTGGAAACACCATATATTTT. Its translation: CASSQTGISGNTIYF.

V is TRBV5-1 and J is TRBJ2-2; weak D call: TRBD1 (5 bases). V gave up 5 bases and J gave up 1 base, with 15 bases separating them. Per germline, CDR1 SGHRS and CDR2 YFSETQ. The CDR3 is 16 amino acids. CDR3 sequence reads: CASRSDGRVNTGELFF. The CDR3 bases are TGCGCCAGCAGGTCGGACGGCAGGGTGAACACCGGGGAGCTGTTTTTT.

This chain joins TRBV24-1 and TRBJ1-1, with D tentatively TRBD1 (6 bases). Germline CDR1 KGHDR, CDR2 SFDVKD. The CDR3 length is 14 residues. V lost 8 bases, J lost 6 bases, and 18 bases lay in between. CDR3 sequence reads: CATTRGGGDSEAFF. The CDR3 DNA is TGTGCCACCACCCGAGGAGGGGGGGACTCTGAAGCTTTCTTT.

This chain uses TRBV11-3 with TRBJ2-2, with D uncertain. Germline values: CDR1 SGHNT, CDR2 YENEEA. The V end was cut by 1 base, the J end by 8 bases, with 20 bases between. The CDR3 extends over 17 amino acids. This CDR3 is CASSLGSQATPRGELFF. CDR3 DNA sequence: TGTGCCAGCAGCTTAGGATCGCAGGCCACCCCCAGAGGGGAGCTGTTTTTT. Looking up the rest from reference TRBV11-3 and TRBJ2-2 gives the full variable domain: EAGVVQSPRYKIIEKKQPVAFWCNPISGHNTLYWYLQNLGQGPELLIRYENEEAVDDSQLPKDRFSAERLKGVDSTLKIQPAELGDSAVYLCASSLGSQATPRGELFFGEGSRLTVL.

The genes are TRBV2 and TRBJ1-2, with TRBD1 as a possible D gene (6 bases). Germline V gene lookup returns CDR1 SNHLY and CDR2 FYNNEI. Trimming stripped 6 bases from V and 4 bases from J, with 18 bases between. The CDR3 loop spans 15 amino acids. CDR3 bases: TGTGCCAGCAGCCCTGGAGGGGGGGGGTCCTATGGCTACACCTTC. Its translation: CASSPGGGGSYGYTF.

This clone was seen only a few times. The chain employs TRBV3-1 (or the pseudogene TRBV3-2) and TRBJ2-3, with TRBD1 as a possible D gene (6 bases). V dropped 2 bases and J dropped 2 bases, with 17 bases sitting between them. The CDR3 consists of 17 residues. Germline V gene data show CDR1 as LGHDT and CDR2 as YNNKEL (reference sequence). CDR3 sequence (DNA): TGTGCCAGCAGCCAAAGCCAAGACAGGCCTTTCACAGATACGCAGTATTTT. It specifies CASSQSQDRPFTDTQYF.

CDR3 in amino acids: CASSFGLLGEGNTIYF. The CDR3 DNA reads TGTGCCAGCAGCTTCGGACTGCTCGGGGAAGGAAACACCATATATTTT. This sequence joins TRBV9 and TRBJ1-3; no firm D call. The V and J ends lost 4 bases and 4 bases respectively, with 18 bases between them. Germline CDR1 and CDR2: SGDLS and YYNGEE. The CDR3 loop spans 16 amino acids.

The genes are TRBV21-1 and TRBJ2-7; the D call in the table, TRBD1, was not verified against the DNA. TRBV21-1 is a documented pseudogene. The CDR3 consists of 14 residues. CDR3 bases: TGTGCCAGCAGCAGCGGACAGGGGCCCCACGAGCAGTACTTC. Translation: CASSSGQGPHEQYF.

V is TRBV5-1 and J is TRBJ1-2, with D unresolved. CDR1 is SGHRS, CDR2 YFSETQ, per germline. V lost 4 bases and J lost 6, with 19 bases in between. The CDR3 sequence is 15 residues long. Here the CDR3 DNA reads TGCGCCAGCAGCCCTTGGGTCCGGGGTAATGATGGCTACACCTTC. Translation: CASSPWVRGNDGYTF.

The V gene is TRBV28, the J gene TRBJ1-1; D remains ambiguous. Per the germline V gene, CDR1 is MDHEN and CDR2 is SYDVKM. V lost 4 bases and J lost 4, with 7 bases in between. CDR3 length: 12 residues. In DNA, the CDR3 is TGTGCCAGCAGTTCCTCCGGCACTGAAGCTTTCTTT. It translates to CASSSSGTEAFF. Full variable domain (outside the CDR3, taken from reference TRBV28 and TRBJ1-1): DVKVTQSSRYLVKRTGEKVFLECVQDMDHENMFWYRQDPGLGLRLIYFSYDVKMKEKGDIPEGYSVSREKKERFSLILESASTNQTSMYLCASSSSGTEAFFGQGTRLTVV.

This rearrangement joins TRBV5-5 to TRBJ1-2; tentatively, D is TRBD1 (5 bases). Germline loops: CDR1 SGHKS, CDR2 YYEKEE (reference sequence). This CDR3 region has 14 residues. V gave up 1 base and J gave up 4 bases, with 11 bases separating them. As DNA, the CDR3 is TGTGCCAGCAGCTTGCAGGGAGGGTCCTATGGCTACACCTTC. Translation: CASSLQGGSYGYTF.

This clone came up a few times. The chain is built from TRBV28 and TRBJ2-7; a weak D match, TRBD1 (5 bases). CDR3 size: 13 residues. V was shortened by 3 bases and J by 2 bases, with 8 bases between the two germline ends. Germline CDR1 reads MDHEN; CDR2 reads SYDVKM. The CDR3: CASSFRDAYEQYF. The CDR3 region has the DNA TGTGCCAGCAGTTTCAGGGATGCCTACGAGCAGTACTTC. The full variable domain, in which reference TRBV28 and TRBJ2-7 provide the parts outside the CDR3, is DVKVTQSSRYLVKRTGEKVFLECVQDMDHENMFWYRQDPGLGLRLIYFSYDVKMKEKGDIPEGYSVSREKKERFSLILESASTNQTSMYLCASSFRDAYEQYFGPGTRLTVT.

The gene calls are TRBV18 and TRBJ2-1; 7 nucleotides line up with TRBD2. In germline, CDR1 is KGHSH, CDR2 LQKENI. This CDR3 is 17 amino acids long. With 0 bases clipped from V and 5 bases from J, the junction kept 10 bases outside the gene matches. This CDR3 reads CASSPPGGLAADNEQFF. In DNA form, the CDR3 reads TGTGCCAGCTCACCACCTGGGGGTCTAGCGGCTGACAATGAGCAGTTCTTC.